The 24 T cell receptor beta chains reported below all come from one sample, sequenced in a study of cytomegalovirus exposure and HLA in healthy donors. Clones were sequenced by immunoSEQ multiplex PCR, and TCRdb holds only the in-frame ones, with some missing. The data show about 220,000 clones, about 89% seen once. Sequencing was performed on PBMCs. All receptors come from a woman in her late teens or twenties in good health and CMV-seronegative.

This chain uses TRBV28 with TRBJ2-3; 7 bases match TRBD1. This CDR3 is built from 16 residues. Losses at the gene ends were 6 bases for V and 3 bases for J; bases not matched to a gene: 12. In germline, CDR1 is MDHEN, CDR2 SYDVKM. CDR3 in amino acids: CASRGRERGRTDTQYF. The CDR3 nucleotides read TGTGCCAGCAGGGGGAGAGAAAGGGGGCGAACAGATACGCAGTATTTT.

The rearrangement joins TRBV5-1 to TRBJ1-2; D remains unclear. The CDR3 sequence is 13 residues long. Between the trimmed V and J ends, which lost 0 bases and 7 bases, there was a span of 10 bases. CDR1 is SGHRS, CDR2 YFSETQ, per germline. CDR3 sequence: CASSLGGRGGYTF. The CDR3 DNA reads as TGCGCCAGCAGCTTGGGAGGAAGAGGTGGCTACACCTTC.

The V gene is TRBV27, the J gene TRBJ2-7; 9 nucleotides line up with TRBD2. CDR3 size: 15 residues. The junction had 21 bases not matched to a gene; V was cut back by 10 bases and J by 11 bases. Germline lookup yields CDR1 MNHEY and CDR2 SMNVEV (reference sequence). The CDR3 DNA reads TGTGCCACCCTCGCCTATCAAGGGGCGGGAGGGCCAGAGTACTTC. As protein: CATLAYQGAGGPEYF.

This chain connects TRBV19 to TRBJ2-5; TRBD2 matches 11 bases. In germline, CDR1 is LNHDA, CDR2 SQIVND (reference sequence). The V segment lost 4 bases and the J segment 2 bases; nucleotides outside the gene matches: 6. This CDR3 region has 16 residues. The CDR3 DNA sequence: TGTGCCAGTAGTAACAGTCTAGCGGGAGGACAAGAGACCCAGTACTTC. Its translation is CASSNSLAGGQETQYF.

The CDR3 here is CATSRDSRLAGETQYF. The DNA of the CDR3 is TGTGCCACCAGCAGAGATTCTCGACTAGCGGGAGAGACCCAGTACTTC. The V gene is TRBV15, the J gene TRBJ2-5, with 10 bases fitting TRBD2. The CDR3 is made up of 16 amino acids. Trimming at V came to 0 bases and at J to 4 bases, leaving 5 bases not matched to a gene. CDR1 and CDR2 from the germline V gene are LNHNV and YYDKDF (reference sequence). Using reference TRBV15 and TRBJ2-5 for the parts outside the CDR3, the full variable domain is DAMVIQNPRYQVTQFGKPVTLSCSQTLNHNVMYWYQQKSSQAPKLLFHYYDKDFNNEADTPDNFQSRRPNTSFCFLDIRSPGLGDTAMYLCATSRDSRLAGETQYFGPGTRLLVL.

This chain joins TRBV11-1 and TRBJ1-4; D is ambiguous. The CDR3 has 13 residues. From germline, CDR1 is SGHAT and CDR2 FQDESV (reference sequence). V dropped 3 bases and J dropped 10 bases, with 12 bases sitting between them. In DNA form, the CDR3 reads TGTGCCAGCAGCTTCGACCCTCGCGGAAAACTGTTTTTT. Translation: CASSFDPRGKLFF.

V is TRBV5-1 and J is TRBJ1-5, with 10 bases lining up with TRBD1. Germline CDR1 reads SGHRS; CDR2 reads YFSETQ. V lost 5 bases and J lost 6; bases outside the gene matches: 8. The CDR3 sequence is 15 residues long. CDR3 amino acids: CASRAGTGDTQPQHF. The CDR3, as DNA: TGCGCCAGCAGGGCTGGGACAGGGGATACTCAGCCCCAGCATTTT.

The chain employs TRBV29-1 and TRBJ2-5; 10 bases map to TRBD2. The CDR3 is made up of 15 amino acids. CDR1 is SQVTM, CDR2 ANQGSEA, per germline. J was trimmed by 4 bases and V by 8 bases; bases with no gene match: 13. CDR3 loop: CSSGGVSGGAETQYF. Here the CDR3 DNA reads TGCAGCTCAGGTGGGGTGAGCGGGGGGGCAGAGACCCAGTACTTC. The whole variable domain, remainder taken from reference TRBV29-1 and TRBJ2-5, is SAVISQKPSRDICQRGTSLTIQCQVDSQVTMMFWYRQQPGQSLTLIATANQGSEATYESGFVIDKFPISRPNLTFSTLTVSNMSPEDSSIYLCSSGGVSGGAETQYFGPGTRLLVL.

V is TRBV5-1 and J is TRBJ2-7; 7 nucleotides line up with TRBD1. The V gene's germline CDR1 is SGHRS and CDR2 YFSETQ. The V gene end was trimmed by 4 bases and the J gene end by 0 bases; junction bases not matched to a gene: 1. The length of the CDR3 is 13 residues. CDR3 DNA: TGCGCCAGCAGCGGGGACAGCTCCTACGAGCAGTACTTC. This translates into CASSGDSSYEQYF.

The rearrangement links TRBV18 to TRBJ2-1; 11 bases map to TRBD2. The CDR3 covers 17 residues. The J segment lost 4 bases and the V segment lost 2 bases, leaving 7 bases of the junction unmatched. Per the germline V gene, CDR1 is KGHSH and CDR2 is LQKENI. The CDR3, as DNA: TGTGCCAGCTCACCATCCGGGACTAGCGGCCCTTACAATGAGCAGTTCTTC. It specifies CASSPSGTSGPYNEQFF.

The rearrangement uses TRBV27 and TRBJ2-1; 10 bases align to TRBD2. Per germline, CDR1 MNHEY and CDR2 SMNVEV (reference sequence). J gave up 3 bases and V 4 bases, and 6 bases lay outside the gene matches. The CDR3 consists of 16 residues. CDR3 bases: TGTGCCAGCAGTTACCAAGCGGGAGGGGGCTACAATGAGCAGTTCTTC. Residues: CASSYQAGGGYNEQFF.

The gene calls are TRBV6-5 and TRBJ2-2; the match to TRBD1 covers 7 bases. CDR3 length: 16 residues. The germline V gene has CDR1 MNHEY and CDR2 SVGAGI. The J segment lost 5 bases and the V segment lost 4 bases, leaving 10 bases of the junction unmatched. The CDR3 sequence: CASSCERDRETGELFF. Written as DNA, the CDR3 is TGTGCCAGCAGTTGCGAGAGGGACAGAGAAACCGGGGAGCTGTTTTTT.

The gene calls are TRBV19 and TRBJ2-2; D may be TRBD2 (6 bases). Germline loops: CDR1 LNHDA, CDR2 SQIVND (reference sequence). V was cut by 8 bases and J by 3 bases, with 16 bases left in between. The CDR3 consists of 15 residues. The DNA for the CDR3 is TGTGCCAGTTTGGGTGGAGGGAGGCACACCGGGGAGCTGTTTTTT. It is translated as CASLGGGRHTGELFF.

J is TRBJ1-2 and V is TRBV19; D unclear. Germline assignment: CDR1 LNHDA and CDR2 SQIVND (reference sequence). This CDR3 is built from 15 residues. Trimming cost V 3 bases and J 4 bases, with 15 bases left between them. CDR3 DNA: TGTGCCAGTAGTATTAATAGCCTACGGTCCTATGGCTACACCTTC. Its protein product is CASSINSLRSYGYTF.

In this sample, this clone turned up once. The chain carries TRBV9 and TRBJ2-5; D remains ambiguous. From germline, CDR1 is SGDLS and CDR2 YYNGEE. The CDR3 covers 14 residues. The germline V and J ends were trimmed by 0 bases and 4 bases, with 10 bases remaining between them. For the CDR3, the DNA is TGTGCCAGCAGCGTAGGCACCGCCGGAGAGACCCAGTACTTC. Amino acids: CASSVGTAGETQYF.

The V call is TRBV7-2, the J call TRBJ2-7, with 11 bases identical to TRBD2. The V gene's germline CDR1 is SGHTA and CDR2 FQGNSA. Trimming cost V 7 bases and J 6 bases; bases outside gene matches: 8. This CDR3 region has 14 residues. In DNA form, the CDR3 reads TGTGCCAGCACCCCACTAGCGGGAGTGGGCGAGCAGTACTTC. As protein: CASTPLAGVGEQYF.

The rearrangement links TRBV6-5 to TRBJ1-6; the D is unclear. Between the trimmed V and J ends, which lost 7 bases and 5 bases, there was a span of 9 bases. Germline-derived CDR1 and CDR2 are MNHEY and SVGAGI. CDR3 length: 13 amino acids. The CDR3 nucleotides read TGTGCCAGCACTTCGCTAAATAATTCACCCCTCCACTTT. It translates to CASTSLNNSPLHF.

The chain uses TRBV27 and TRBJ1-1; TRBD1 is a possible D gene (5 bases). In germline, CDR1 is MNHEY, CDR2 SMNVEV (reference sequence). CDR3 length equals 14 residues. Trimming pared 4 bases from V and 3 bases from J, leaving 12 bases between. The CDR3 DNA is TGTGCCAGCAGTTCGCGACAGACCTACACTGAAGCTTTCTTT. Encoded protein: CASSSRQTYTEAFF.

This sequence joins TRBV5-4 and TRBJ2-1; 10 bases fit TRBD2. Trimming at V came to 4 bases and at J to 3 bases, leaving 7 bases not matched to a gene. Germline CDR1 is SGHNT and CDR2 is YYREEE (reference sequence). This CDR3 region has 16 residues. CDR3: CASSMSSGSIYNEQFF. As DNA, the CDR3 is TGTGCCAGCAGCATGTCTAGCGGGAGTATCTACAATGAGCAGTTCTTC.

V usage is TRBV6-5 and J usage is TRBJ1-4; D is unclear. V lost 2 bases to trimming and J lost 3 bases, with 7 bases between them. The CDR3 consists of 14 residues. Germline V lookup: CDR1 MNHEY, CDR2 SVGAGI. CDR3 protein: CASSYRESNEKLFF. CDR3 nucleotides: TGTGCCAGCAGTTACCGGGAATCTAATGAAAAACTGTTTTTT.

This chain links TRBV5-6 with TRBJ1-5; no definite D call. V was shortened by 0 bases and J by 5 bases, with 3 bases between the two germline ends. The CDR3 contains 12 residues. Germline V gives CDR1 SGHDT, CDR2 YYEEEE. The CDR3 bases are TGTGCCAGCAGCTTGGGCGATCAGCCCCAGCATTTT. Translating it yields CASSLGDQPQHF. Using reference TRBV5-6 and TRBJ1-5 for the parts outside the CDR3, the full variable domain is DAGVTQSPTHLIKTRGQQVTLRCSPKSGHDTVSWYQQALGQGPQFIFQYYEEEERQRGNFPDRFSGHQFPNYSSELNVNALLLGDSALYLCASSLGDQPQHFGDGTRLSIL.

The rearrangement uses TRBV28 and TRBJ1-4, with 10 bases matching TRBD1. V shed 5 bases and J 5 bases; nucleotides not matched to a gene: 5. Per germline, CDR1 MDHEN and CDR2 SYDVKM. This CDR3 region has 15 residues. CDR3 residues: CASSPMDRGNEKLFF. CDR3 coding DNA: TGTGCCAGCAGTCCCATGGACAGGGGGAATGAAAAACTGTTTTTT. The full variable domain, with the rest looked up from reference TRBV28 and TRBJ1-4, is DVKVTQSSRYLVKRTGEKVFLECVQDMDHENMFWYRQDPGLGLRLIYFSYDVKMKEKGDIPEGYSVSREKKERFSLILESASTNQTSMYLCASSPMDRGNEKLFFGSGTQLSVL.

The rearrangement joins TRBV28 to TRBJ2-7; TRBD2 matches 7 bases. J gave up 2 bases and V 2 bases, and 15 bases lay outside the gene matches. CDR3 length: 18 amino acids. CDR1 is MDHEN and CDR2 is SYDVKM in the germline V gene. The DNA of the CDR3 is TGTGCCAGCAGTTTACAATCGGGGTTAGCGGGCGTCCCCTACGAGCAGTACTTC. Protein product: CASSLQSGLAGVPYEQYF.

This chain connects TRBV30 to TRBJ2-2; a weak D match, TRBD2 (6 bases). V dropped 4 bases and J dropped 4 bases, with 16 bases sitting between them. The CDR3 is 15 amino acids. Looked up from germline, CDR1 is GTSNPN and CDR2 is SVGIG (reference sequence). The CDR3 spells CAWISPGVGTGELFF. CDR3 in DNA: TGTGCCTGGATTAGTCCGGGAGTGGGCACCGGGGAGCTGTTTTTT.